This T cell receptor beta chain was sequenced during a study of blood T cells in healthy people across ages. Whole-study results and caveats: More naive CD4+ cells and higher diversity were found in long-lived than in aged donors. Naive and antigen-experienced cells were not separated, limiting conclusive comparison.

Notes on this clonotype: The antigen is not known.

Per the germline V gene, CDR1 is MNHEY and CDR2 is SVGAGI. The CDR3 is 14 residues long. V shed 8 bases, J shed 5 bases, and the junction held 6 bases outside the gene matches. Primers used in a second PCR of roughly 6 to 11 cycles were a sample-barcoded 5' primer and a J-beta primer mix. Sequencing recovered at least 3 million CDR3-containing paired-end reads from each sample. TCRdb re-analysed the 5' RACE reads in MiXCR, keeping a single row per CDR3 protein. The sample consists of 1.5 million to 2 million distinct CDR3 sequences, about 28% of them appearing once. This receptor was obtained from a woman under 40 in good health. The V and J genes are TRBV6-5 and TRBJ1-5, with 10 bases lining up with TRBD1. The sequencing sample was made of blood. CDR3 sequence reads: CASGKGQGHQPQHF. DNA for the CDR3: TGTGCCAGCGGGAAGGGACAGGGGCATCAGCCCCAGCATTTT.